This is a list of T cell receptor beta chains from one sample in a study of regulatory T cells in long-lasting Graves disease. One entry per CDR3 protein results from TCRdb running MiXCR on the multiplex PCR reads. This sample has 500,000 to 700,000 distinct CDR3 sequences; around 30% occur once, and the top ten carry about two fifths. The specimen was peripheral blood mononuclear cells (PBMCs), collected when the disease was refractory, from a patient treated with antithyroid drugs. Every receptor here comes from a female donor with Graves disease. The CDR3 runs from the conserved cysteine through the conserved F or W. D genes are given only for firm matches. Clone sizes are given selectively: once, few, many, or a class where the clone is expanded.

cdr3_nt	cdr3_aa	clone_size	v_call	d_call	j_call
TGTGCCAGCAGCTCTCGGGGAGGGGGCGGTGAAAAACTGTTTTTT	CASSSRGGGGEKLFF	.	TRBV5-8	TRBD1	TRBJ1-4
TGTGCCAGCAGTGACGTCCGACAGGGTACCGACGAGCAGTACTTC	CASSDVRQGTDEQYF	.	TRBV2	TRBD1	TRBJ2-7
TGTGCCAGCAGCCCCGGGACCGACCAAGAGACCCAGTACTTC	CASSPGTDQETQYF	many	TRBV6-1	.	TRBJ2-5
TGTGCCAGCAGTGGACAGGGGAGACCGGGAGAGACCCAGTACTTC	CASSGQGRPGETQYF	many	TRBV2	TRBD1	TRBJ2-5
TGTGCCAGCAGCTTTAGGGCAGGTCGACAGCCCCAGCATTTT	CASSFRAGRQPQHF	.	TRBV13	.	TRBJ1-5
TGCGCCAGCAGAACCGGGACTGTGGATCATGAAAAACTGTTTTTT	CASRTGTVDHEKLFF	.	TRBV10-1	.	TRBJ1-4
TGCGCCAGCAGCTTGGGTATATTGGGTAGGGCAGGGGCCCCGAACACTGAAGCTTTCTTT	CASSLGILGRAGAPNTEAFF	once	TRBV5-1	.	TRBJ1-1
TGTGCCAGCAGCTTAAGGGTGGACTTCCCCTACGAGCAGTACTTC	CASSLRVDFPYEQYF	many	TRBV11-2	.	TRBJ2-7
TGTGCCAGCAGCCCGAGAGGACAGGGAATCAACGAGCAGTACTTC	CASSPRGQGINEQYF	.	TRBV6-1	TRBD1	TRBJ2-7
TGTGCCAGCAGTGTCCTTGACAGCCACAATGAGCAGTTCTTC	CASSVLDSHNEQFF	.	TRBV28	.	TRBJ2-1
TGTGCTAGCAGCGTCACAGGGTCCGGGGCCAACGTCCTGACTTTC	CASSVTGSGANVLTF	few	TRBV9	.	TRBJ2-6
TGTGCCAGCATCACACCCCCAGGGTATACTGAAGCTTTCTTT	CASITPPGYTEAFF	few	TRBV7-9	.	TRBJ1-1
TGTGCCTGGAGTGGGGGGAACTATGGCTACACCTTC	CAWSGGNYGYTF	few	TRBV30	.	TRBJ1-2
TGTGCCAGCAGTTTGGGGGGGCCGGTTACCGGGGAGCTGTTTTTT	CASSLGGPVTGELFF	.	TRBV27	.	TRBJ2-2
TGCGCCAGCACCTTAGGGGTATTGGATAATTCACCCCTCCACTTT	CASTLGVLDNSPLHF	few	TRBV10-2	.	TRBJ1-6
TGCAGCGTTGAAGAGGAGGGGGATCGGCCGTCCGAGCAGTACTTC	CSVEEEGDRPSEQYF	.	TRBV29-1	.	TRBJ2-7
TGTGCCAGCAGCTTCGGGGACAGGAACACTGAAGCTTTCTTT	CASSFGDRNTEAFF	.	TRBV11-1	TRBD1	TRBJ1-1
TGTGCCAGCAGTCGGACCCTGGGAACTAGCGACCTCTACGAGCAGTACTTC	CASSRTLGTSDLYEQYF	few	TRBV6-1	TRBD2	TRBJ2-7
TGCAGTGCCACGTTGGGGCTGAACACTGAAGCTTTCTTT	CSATLGLNTEAFF	.	TRBV20-1	.	TRBJ1-1
TGTGCCAGCAGCTTATCACCGACTAGCGGGAGGGGGGAGCAGTACTTC	CASSLSPTSGRGEQYF	many	TRBV11-2	TRBD2	TRBJ2-7
TGTGCCAGCAGTCCGGGGGTCGGGGAAAAACTGTTTTTT	CASSPGVGEKLFF	many	TRBV12-3/TRBV12-4	.	TRBJ1-4
TGTGCCAGCAGTGATACGGGAGGTGGAGAGACCCAGTACTTC	CASSDTGGGETQYF	.	TRBV2	TRBD2	TRBJ2-5
TGTGCCAGCAGCGGGACAGGGGGTCGATTTTATCAGCCCCAGCATTTT	CASSGTGGRFYQPQHF	few	TRBV28	TRBD1	TRBJ1-5
TGTGCCAGCAGCCCCCTCTGGGTAGGAACCTTCTCTGGGGCCAACGTCCTGACTTTC	CASSPLWVGTFSGANVLTF	few	TRBV2	.	TRBJ2-6
TGTGCCAGCATAAACACAAGCCCTAGTAATTCACCCCTCCACTTT	CASINTSPSNSPLHF	many	TRBV28	.	TRBJ1-6
TGTGCCAGCAGCTTAAGGGTGGGTGGCGAGCAGTACTTC	CASSLRVGGEQYF	few	TRBV7-2	.	TRBJ2-7
TGTGCCAGCAGTTGTGGGTTGTTC	CASSCGLF	few	TRBV12-3/TRBV12-4	.	TRBJ2-4
TGCGCCAGCAGCCAACCCAGCCAACGCGAAGCTTTCTTT	CASSQPSQREAFF	.	TRBV4-1	.	TRBJ1-1
TGTGCCACCAGTGACCCCGGCCTGGGGGAGACCCAGTACTTC	CATSDPGLGETQYF	.	TRBV24-1	.	TRBJ2-5
TGTGCCAGCGACCTAACCGGGACAACAGGGCAGCCCCAGCATTTT	CASDLTGTTGQPQHF	.	TRBV6-1	.	TRBJ1-5
TGTGCCAGCAGCTCGTCCCTCAGGGGGCATCAGCCCCAGCATTTT	CASSSSLRGHQPQHF	few	TRBV7-2	TRBD1	TRBJ1-5
TGTGCCAGCAGCAGCGAAACAGGGTTGGGCTATGGCTACACCTTC	CASSSETGLGYGYTF	.	TRBV5-6	.	TRBJ1-2
TGTGCCAGTAGTATCAACCAGGGTTACGAGCAGTACTTC	CASSINQGYEQYF	.	TRBV19	.	TRBJ2-7
TGTGCCAGCAGTTCCGCGGACAGGATGAACACTGAAGCTTTCTTT	CASSSADRMNTEAFF	many	TRBV28	TRBD1	TRBJ1-1